This T cell receptor beta chain was sequenced for a study of regulatory T cells in long-lasting Graves disease. HTBI primers from iRepertoire and Arm-PCR of CDR3 regions yielded the TCR beta libraries. TCRdb recomputed calls from the multiplex PCR reads with MiXCR, one row per CDR3 protein. The table records 440,000 or so distinct CDR3 sequences, approximately 15% of them present only once. The V end was cut by 2 bases, the J end by 5 bases, with 12 bases between. The germline CDR1 and CDR2 sequences are MGHRA and YSYEKL. The CDR3 extends over 14 amino acids. Specified time point: newly diagnosed GD, antithyroid drugs for less than 3 months. Following extraction of RNA from PBMCs, that RNA was used to make the TCR library. The sample also formed part of further work on T cells in Graves' hyperthyroidism and ophthalmopathy.

This sample comprised peripheral blood mononuclear cells (PBMCs), obtained at new diagnosis, from a patient treated with antithyroid drugs. The chain combines TRBV4-1 with TRBJ2-5; no firm D call. The receptor was derived from a woman in her 30s with Graves disease. The CDR3 coding sequence is TGCGCCAGCAGCCAATATTTTACGGCGGAGACCCAGTACTTC. Its translation: CASSQYFTAETQYF.